This T cell receptor (beta chain) was captured by sequencing in a study of T cell changes during pregnancy in multiple sclerosis. The protocol was immunoSEQ multiplex PCR, while the TCRdb copy is restricted to in-frame clones and leaves out a portion. Found here are fewer than 100,000 clones, about 89% of them singletons; the top ten hold around 1.8%. Germline assignment: CDR1 KGHSH and CDR2 LQKENI. The CDR3 runs 14 residues. V was trimmed by 1 base and J by 0 bases, leaving 4 bases between them. The starting material was peripheral blood, obtained before pregnancy. The TCR was taken from a female donor with multiple sclerosis, enrolled in a pregnancy study. The rearrangement links TRBV18 to TRBJ2-1; D gene ambiguous. The CDR3 is CASSPLSSYNEQFF. The CDR3 DNA reads as TGTGCCAGCTCACCACTGAGCTCCTACAATGAGCAGTTCTTC. Combining the CDR3 with reference TRBV18 and TRBJ2-1 gives the whole variable domain NAGVMQNPRHLVRRRGQEARLRCSPMKGHSHVYWYRQLPEEGLKFMVYLQKENIIDESGMPKERFSAEFPKEGPSILRIQQVVRGDSAAYFCASSPLSSYNEQFFGPGTRLTVL.